One and the same sample provided the 20 T cell receptor beta chains below, sequenced in a study of T cell responses to AZD1222 COVID-19 vaccine. Here immunoSEQ multiplex PCR was the method, and the copy in TCRdb shows in-frame clones only, minus some. The repertoire holds 120,000 or so clones, with 70% to 85% as singletons. This sample comprised peripheral blood, obtained 28 days after the second AZD1222 dose. The receptors shown here come from an adult who received the AZD1222 COVID-19 vaccine.

Details on this clone: This same CDR3 is encoded by further DNA sequences in the sample. As DNA, the CDR3 is TGTGCCAGCAGCGTCGGACAGGGTAATCAGCCCCAGCATTTT. Residues: CASSVGQGNQPQHF. The chain has TRBV9 and TRBJ1-5; 8 nucleotides line up with TRBD1. Trimming took 2 bases from V and 4 from J; bases not matched to a gene: 2. In germline, CDR1 is SGDLS, CDR2 YYNGEE. The CDR3 is made up of 14 amino acids. Full variable domain (rest looked up from reference TRBV9 and TRBJ1-5): DSGVTQTPKHLITATGQRVTLRCSPRSGDLSVYWYQQSLDQGLQFLIQYYNGEERAKGNILERFSAQQFPDLHSELNLSSLELGDSALYFCASSVGQGNQPQHFGDGTRLSIL.

The sample holds one count of this clone. The chain recombines TRBV11-2 with TRBJ2-7; 8 nucleotides match TRBD1. Losses at the gene ends were 2 bases for V and 3 bases for J; bases not matched to a gene: 3. Germline assignment: CDR1 SGHAT and CDR2 FQNNGV. The CDR3 is made up of 14 amino acids. The CDR3 is CASSLQGAFYEQYF. In DNA form, the CDR3 reads TGTGCCAGCAGCTTACAGGGGGCGTTCTACGAGCAGTACTTC.

The chain combines TRBV7-9 with TRBJ2-3; perhaps D is TRBD1 or TRBD2 (5 bases each). The germline V gene has CDR1 SEHNR and CDR2 FQNEAQ (reference sequence). Deletions cut 7 bases from V and 0 bases from J, with 17 bases between. This CDR3 region has 16 residues. The CDR3 DNA is TGTGCCAGCACCTCCCGTCTTGGGGGAAGCACAGATACGCAGTATTTT. Translation gives CASTSRLGGSTDTQYF.

The rearrangement uses TRBV6-1 and TRBJ1-2; 8 positions match TRBD1. V trimming: 5 bases; J trimming: 4 bases; junction bases outside the gene matches: 3. The CDR3 covers 13 residues. Germline V gene data show CDR1 as MNHNS and CDR2 as SASEGT. CDR3 residues: CASSPGTGYGYTF. The DNA for the CDR3 is TGTGCCAGCAGTCCCGGGACAGGCTATGGCTACACCTTC.

The rearrangement uses TRBV2 and TRBJ2-3, with no clear D. CDR3 length: 14 amino acids. Trimming stripped 4 bases from V and 2 bases from J, with 10 bases between. In germline, CDR1 is SNHLY, CDR2 FYNNEI. CDR3 sequence reads: CASSVFGLTDTQYF. CDR3 sequence (DNA): TGTGCCAGCAGTGTGTTTGGGCTCACAGATACGCAGTATTTT.

The rearrangement uses TRBV28 and TRBJ2-7, with 14 bases that match TRBD2. Germline V gene data show CDR1 as MDHEN and CDR2 as SYDVKM. The CDR3 is 16 residues long. V shed 8 bases and J 5 bases; nucleotides not matched to a gene: 11. This CDR3 reads CASFAGLAGGGDEQYF. CDR3 nucleotides: TGTGCCAGCTTCGCCGGACTAGCGGGGGGCGGGGACGAGCAGTACTTC.

The chain recombines TRBV19 with TRBJ1-1, with D unclear. Germline loops: CDR1 LNHDA, CDR2 SQIVND (reference sequence). V dropped 3 bases and J dropped 4 bases, with 12 bases sitting between them. This CDR3 is 14 amino acids long. This CDR3 reads CASSILYSGTEAFF. CDR3 DNA: TGTGCCAGTAGTATCCTATACAGCGGCACTGAAGCTTTCTTT.

The rearrangement joins TRBV7-3 to TRBJ1-1; the match to TRBD1 covers 8 bases. The V gene end was trimmed by 4 bases and the J gene end by 11 bases; junction bases not matched to a gene: 12. CDR1 SGHTA and CDR2 FQGTGA come from the germline V gene. The CDR3 has 14 residues. The CDR3 DNA is TGTGCCAGCAGCTCAATGCCGTTACAGGGGGACGCTTTCTTT. As protein: CASSSMPLQGDAFF.

J is TRBJ1-1 and V is TRBV5-6; D not resolved. V gave up 2 bases and J gave up 4 bases, with 9 bases separating them. CDR1 and CDR2 from the germline V gene are SGHDT and YYEEEE. There are 13 residues in the CDR3. The CDR3 region is CASSLPRGTEAFF. The CDR3 DNA is TGTGCCAGCAGCTTACCTCGGGGCACTGAAGCTTTCTTT.

The rearrangement uses TRBV5-5 and TRBJ2-3, with D possibly TRBD2 on 7 matching bases. Trimming took 4 bases from V and 3 from J, leaving 18 bases between them. Germline V gives CDR1 SGHKS, CDR2 YYEKEE (reference sequence). This CDR3 spans 16 amino acids. CDR3 in amino acids: CASSSPLGGRTDTQYF. In nucleotides, the CDR3 is TGTGCCAGCAGCAGCCCTCTGGGGGGGCGGACAGATACGCAGTATTTT.

The gene calls are TRBV5-5 and TRBJ1-2, with a tentative D call TRBD1 (5 bases). The CDR3 extends over 14 amino acids. CDR1 is SGHKS, CDR2 YYEKEE, per germline (reference sequence). The V end was cut by 5 bases, the J end by 6 bases, with 17 bases between. The CDR3 DNA is TGTGCCAGCAGTCTTCTATTCAGGGAGAATGGCTACACCTTC. It yields the protein CASSLLFRENGYTF.

This chain connects TRBV6-5 to TRBJ1-1; maybe TRBD1 (5 bases). The V gene lost 6 bases and the J gene lost 4 bases, with 15 bases spanning the gap. Germline V lookup: CDR1 MNHEY, CDR2 SVGAGI. CDR3 length: 14 residues. In DNA form, the CDR3 reads TGTGCCAGCAGACAAGACAGAAGTGGCACTGAAGCTTTCTTT. This encodes CASRQDRSGTEAFF.

The gene calls are TRBV7-9 and TRBJ2-7; possibly TRBD1 or TRBD2 for D (5 bases each). V dropped 1 base and J dropped 6 bases, with 10 bases sitting between them. The CDR3 loop spans 13 amino acids. Germline-derived CDR1 and CDR2 are SEHNR and FQNEAQ (reference sequence). This CDR3 reads CASSLGGWSEQYF. Written as DNA, the CDR3 is TGTGCCAGCAGCTTAGGGGGGTGGTCCGAGCAGTACTTC. Together with reference TRBV7-9 and TRBJ2-7, the CDR3 gives the full variable domain: DTGVSQNPRHKITKRGQNVTFRCDPISEHNRLYWYRQTLGQGPEFLTYFQNEAQLEKSRLLSDRFSAERPKGSFSTLEIQRTEQGDSAMYLCASSLGGWSEQYFGPGTRLTVT.

The chain uses TRBV18 and TRBJ1-2; no reliable D call. The CDR3 loop spans 13 amino acids. Germline CDR1 and CDR2: KGHSH and LQKENI. V lost 0 bases, J lost 5 bases, and 7 bases lay in between. In nucleotides, the CDR3 is TGTGCCAGCTCACCACCCCAGGCGTATGGCTACACCTTC. It encodes CASSPPQAYGYTF.

V usage is TRBV29-1 and J usage is TRBJ1-1, with a tentative D call TRBD1 (6 bases). The germline CDR1 and CDR2 sequences are SQVTM and ANQGSEA. The CDR3 loop spans 13 amino acids. V lost 4 bases and J 7 bases, leaving 16 bases between the germline ends. CDR3 in amino acids: CSVVMGAPGEAFF. The CDR3 nucleotides are TGCAGCGTTGTCATGGGGGCGCCCGGTGAAGCTTTCTTT.

The chain joins TRBV6-5 to TRBJ2-3; a weak D match, TRBD1 (5 bases). Trimming took 5 bases from V and 2 from J, leaving 11 bases between them. Germline V gene lookup returns CDR1 MNHEY and CDR2 SVGAGI. This CDR3 has 14 residues. The chain's CDR3 is CASSTTAATDTQYF. In DNA form, the CDR3 reads TGTGCCAGCAGTACGACAGCCGCCACAGATACGCAGTATTTT.

The chain couples TRBV7-2 to TRBJ1-2; D is possibly TRBD1 (6 bases). Germline V gene data show CDR1 as SGHTA and CDR2 as FQGNSA. This CDR3 spans 14 amino acids. Between the trimmed V and J ends, which lost 5 bases and 4 bases, there was a span of 14 bases. CDR3 residues: CASSPKQGFYGYTF. CDR3 nucleotide sequence: TGTGCCAGCAGCCCGAAACAGGGTTTCTATGGCTACACCTTC.

As to this clone: The junction differs from germline at one of its ends, possibly a read error. The V gene is TRBV23-1, the J gene TRBJ2-7; D might be TRBD1 or TRBD2, each matching 5 bases. TRBV23-1 is designated an ORF whose function remains uncertain. CDR3 length equals 11 residues. The CDR3 region has the DNA TGCGCCAGCAGTCTCCTCAGGGACGGACCCTTC. It yields the protein CASSLLRDGPF.

The count of this clone is one. This chain connects TRBV27 to TRBJ2-1; D unresolved. This CDR3 region has 15 residues. The germline V gene has CDR1 MNHEY and CDR2 SMNVEV (reference sequence). V lost 7 bases and J 6 bases, leaving 19 bases between the germline ends. Here the CDR3 reads CASISASNPSNEQFF. The CDR3 DNA follows: TGTGCCAGCATCTCGGCCTCAAACCCCTCCAATGAGCAGTTCTTC.

This chain links TRBV5-1 with TRBJ2-1; D remains unclear. Germline V gives CDR1 SGHRS, CDR2 YFSETQ. The CDR3 contains 13 residues. V was trimmed by 1 base and J by 8 bases, leaving 10 bases between them. Here the CDR3 DNA reads TGCGCCAGCAGCTTGCCTCGTGGGGATGAGCAGTTCTTC. Translating it yields CASSLPRGDEQFF.